This paragraph reports one T cell receptor beta chain. This sample stems from a study of cytomegalovirus exposure and HLA in healthy donors. The PCR had 60 Vbeta and 13 Jbeta primers. Here immunoSEQ multiplex PCR was the method, and the copy in TCRdb shows in-frame clones only, minus some. The table shows some 90,000 clones, with 81% occurring only once. The material sequenced was PBMCs. This receptor was identified in a human donor in good health.

The CDR3 coding sequence is TGTGCCAGCACCATGGGGGGCTCTGGGGCCAACGTCCTGACTTTC. Translation gives CASTMGGSGANVLTF. This sequence joins TRBV5-6 and TRBJ2-6; tentatively, D is TRBD2 (6 bases). The V gene lost 6 bases and the J gene lost 0 bases, with 10 bases spanning the gap. Germline V CDR1 and CDR2: SGHDT, YYEEEE. This CDR3 has 15 amino acids.